One sample yielded the 18 T cell receptor beta chains listed below, sequenced in a study of blood T cell repertoires in COVID-19. Only in-frame clones appear in the TCRdb table, and some are missing; sequencing was by immunoSEQ multiplex PCR. The top ten hold about 9.4% of the sample, which has 130,000 to 150,000 clones, 80% to 90% seen once. The sample taken for sequencing was peripheral blood. The receptors were sampled from a woman between 50 and 59 years old with active or convalescent COVID-19.

J is TRBJ1-1 and V is TRBV7-9; the D is unclear. Trimming removed 0 bases from V and 1 base from J, with 12 bases in between. Germline CDR1 and CDR2: SEHNR and FQNEAQ (reference sequence). CDR3 size: 16 residues. CDR3 bases: TGTGCCAGCAGCTTAGCGCTACTTCGCCGGAACACTGAAGCTTTCTTT. It encodes CASSLALLRRNTEAFF.

This CDR3 is CASSGRPGHKTEAFF. In DNA, the CDR3 is TGTGCCAGCAGCGGCCGACCGGGACACAAAACTGAAGCTTTCTTT. This chain links TRBV6-5 with TRBJ1-1; tentatively, D is TRBD1 (6 bases). Trimming removed 6 bases from V and 5 bases from J, with 19 bases in between. The germline CDR1 and CDR2 sequences are MNHEY and SVGAGI. This CDR3 region has 15 residues.

The genes are TRBV30 and TRBJ2-2; TRBD1 might be the D (5 bases). Germline lookup yields CDR1 GTSNPN and CDR2 SVGIG (reference sequence). The CDR3 loop spans 15 amino acids. With 3 bases removed from V and 2 bases from J, the gap between germline ends came to 13 bases. The DNA for the CDR3 is TGTGCCTGGAGCTCAATCGGACACAACACCGGGGAGCTGTTTTTT. It specifies CAWSSIGHNTGELFF.

The chain joins TRBV3-1 (or the pseudogene TRBV3-2) to TRBJ2-7, with 16 positions matching TRBD2. With 2 bases clipped from V and 5 bases from J, the junction kept 6 bases outside the gene matches. The CDR3 runs 17 residues. CDR1 is LGHDT and CDR2 is YNNKEL in the germline V gene (reference sequence). DNA for the CDR3: TGTGCCAGCAGCCAACCCGGGACTAGCGGGGGGGCCCACGAGCAGTACTTC. Translated: CASSQPGTSGGAHEQYF.

This chain joins TRBV9 and TRBJ2-5; 9 nucleotides agree with TRBD1. CDR1 is SGDLS and CDR2 is YYNGEE in the germline V gene. V lost 1 base, J lost 5 bases, and 9 bases stayed unmatched. This CDR3 is 16 amino acids long. The CDR3 protein is CASSVQGTGFRETQYF. CDR3 coding DNA: TGTGCCAGCAGCGTACAAGGGACAGGGTTCAGGGAGACCCAGTACTTC.

This chain joins TRBV6-5 and TRBJ2-1, with D perhaps matching TRBD1 (5 bases). Per germline, CDR1 MNHEY and CDR2 SVGAGI. This CDR3 comprises 16 residues. Between the trimmed V and J ends, which lost 0 bases and 9 bases, there was a span of 18 bases. The CDR3 coding sequence is TGTGCCAGCAGTTACTCGGGGCAGTTAGGCAGGCTTGAGCAGTTCTTC. This codes for CASSYSGQLGRLEQFF.

The chain carries TRBV4-2 and TRBJ2-1; 10 bases align to TRBD2. V trimming: 3 bases; J trimming: 5 bases; junction bases outside the gene matches: 7. CDR3 length: 16 amino acids. Germline V gene data show CDR1 as LGHNA and CDR2 as YNFKEQ. In DNA form, the CDR3 reads TGTGCCAGCAGCCAGTTAGCGGGGGGCGCAAACAATGAGCAGTTCTTC. Residues: CASSQLAGGANNEQFF.

This chain joins TRBV4-2 and TRBJ1-1, with D uncertain. Germline V gene data show CDR1 as LGHNA and CDR2 as YNFKEQ. The CDR3 totals 15 residues. Trimming stripped 3 bases from V and 0 bases from J, with 11 bases between. This CDR3 reads CASSHAGDMNTEAFF. CDR3 coding DNA: TGTGCCAGCAGCCATGCCGGGGATATGAACACTGAAGCTTTCTTT.

V and J are TRBV7-3 and TRBJ2-3; TRBD2 matches at 7 bases. Germline V gene lookup returns CDR1 SGHTA and CDR2 FQGTGA. V trimming: 5 bases; J trimming: 2 bases; junction bases outside the gene matches: 7. The CDR3 sequence is 15 residues long. The CDR3 is CASSQTGLSTDTQYF. The CDR3 DNA follows: TGTGCCAGCAGCCAGACGGGACTATCCACAGATACGCAGTATTTT. The complete variable domain, with remaining parts taken from reference TRBV7-3 and TRBJ2-3, reads GAGVSQTPSNKVTEKGKYVELRCDPISGHTALYWYRQSLGQGPEFLIYFQGTGAADDSGLPNDRFFAVRPEGSVSTLKIQRTERGDSAVYLCASSQTGLSTDTQYFGPGTRLTVL.

The chain carries TRBV29-1 and TRBJ2-1; possibly TRBD2 for D (6 bases). Deletions cut 4 bases from V and 0 bases from J, with 7 bases between. Germline V lookup: CDR1 SQVTM, CDR2 ANQGSEA. The CDR3 runs 13 residues. In DNA, the CDR3 is TGCAGCGTTGCCGGGAGCTCCTACAATGAGCAGTTCTTC. Protein: CSVAGSSYNEQFF.

This clone has only one observation. The chain couples TRBV7-8 to TRBJ2-7, with 7 nucleotides matching TRBD1. From germline, CDR1 is SGHVS and CDR2 FQNEAQ. V shed 1 base, J shed 7 bases, and the junction held 4 bases outside the gene matches. This CDR3 comprises 13 residues. The CDR3 loop reads CASSLVAGGEQYF. CDR3 bases: TGTGCCAGCAGCTTAGTCGCAGGGGGAGAGCAGTACTTC.

This clone was seen repeatedly, ten times or more. The chain is built from TRBV29-1 and TRBJ1-1, with 10 bases fitting TRBD1. Germline V gene sequence: CDR1 SQVTM, CDR2 ANQGSEA. The CDR3 length is 17 residues. Losses at the gene ends were 6 bases for V and 5 bases for J; bases not matched to a gene: 18. CDR3 nucleotides: TGCAGCGTCCACACCTTTCCCGGGACAGGGGCGCGAACTGAAGCTTTCTTT. This translates into CSVHTFPGTGARTEAFF.

The chain recombines TRBV12-3 or TRBV12-4 with TRBJ2-2, with a possible D match to TRBD2 (6 bases). This CDR3 contains 13 residues. Trimming removed 5 bases at V and 5 bases at J, with 9 bases between. DNA for the CDR3: TGTGCCAGCAGTCTGGGGGGAACCGGGGAGCTGTTTTTT. Its protein product is CASSLGGTGELFF.

The chain has TRBV11-2 and TRBJ1-1; no reliable D call. The CDR3 length is 14 residues. Trimming left V 1 base short and J 2 bases short, with 8 bases between. Germline V gene lookup returns CDR1 SGHAT and CDR2 FQNNGV. The CDR3 DNA follows: TGTGCCAGCAGCTTAGGCCAGGTTAACACTGAAGCTTTCTTT. As protein: CASSLGQVNTEAFF.

The chain couples TRBV11-2 to TRBJ2-1; 10 bases line up with TRBD2. There are 17 residues in the CDR3. Unmatched junction bases numbered 11, after V lost 5 bases and J lost 4 bases. Germline CDR1 and CDR2: SGHAT and FQNNGV. In nucleotides, the CDR3 is TGTGCCAGCAGCCCGGGAGGGGGACTAGCGATGTACAATGAGCAGTTCTTC. Translation: CASSPGGGLAMYNEQFF.

This chain joins TRBV18 and TRBJ2-7, with a tentative D call TRBD1 (6 bases). Trimming shortened V by 3 bases and J by 0 bases, and 9 bases separated the two germline ends. Germline lookup yields CDR1 KGHSH and CDR2 LQKENI. This CDR3 contains 14 residues. The CDR3 DNA follows: TGTGCCAGCTCACCGACAGGCAGCTCCTACGAGCAGTACTTC. Its translation: CASSPTGSSYEQYF.

The rearrangement uses TRBV5-4 and TRBJ2-5, with TRBD2 as a possible D gene (6 bases). V lost 4 bases and J 5 bases, leaving 15 bases between the germline ends. Germline assignment: CDR1 SGHNT and CDR2 YYREEE (reference sequence). The CDR3 runs to 14 residues. CDR3 sequence: CASSNGGATETQYF. The CDR3 DNA sequence: TGTGCCAGCAGCAATGGAGGGGCCACGGAGACCCAGTACTTC.

The rearrangement joins TRBV28 to TRBJ2-1; 8 bases align to TRBD2. Looked up from germline, CDR1 is MDHEN and CDR2 is SYDVKM. The length of the CDR3 is 16 residues. After removal of 4 bases from V and 5 bases from J, the junction contained 10 bases not matched to a gene. DNA of the CDR3: TGTGCCAGCAGTTCTGAGGCTAGCGGGTACCACAATGAGCAGTTCTTC. Its protein is CASSSEASGYHNEQFF.